Presented here are 17 T cell receptor beta chains from one specimen sequenced in a study of T cells expressing NK-cell markers. TCRdb derives one entry per CDR3 protein from the 5' RACE reads, leaving out DNA. This repertoire comprises approximately 420,000 distinct CDR3 sequences; its ten largest clones make up about 10%. Sequencing was done on a sample of blood T cells: a sorted CD56 or NKG2C T cell subset, CD4+ or CD8+ T cells, or bulk PBMC T cells (not recorded which). All receptors derive from a woman aged 45-65 years in good health.

CDR3 sequence: CSARDFDSLGGNTIYF. The V and J genes are TRBV20-1 and TRBJ1-3; TCRdb gives TRBD1 as the D gene, but with no DNA this cannot be confirmed. Germline CDR1 is DFQATT and CDR2 is SNEGSKA (reference sequence). The CDR3 consists of 16 residues.

The rearrangement uses TRBV2 and TRBJ2-1; TCRdb gives TRBD1 as the D gene, but with no DNA this cannot be confirmed. In germline, CDR1 is SNHLY, CDR2 FYNNEI. The CDR3 spans 15 residues. The CDR3: CASSEDPLSYNEQFF.

V is TRBV7-3 and J is TRBJ2-2; TCRdb calls TRBD1, which cannot be checked without DNA. Germline values: CDR1 SGHTA, CDR2 FQGTGA. CDR3 length: 14 residues. The CDR3 reads CASRRDRGTGELFF.

V gene TRBV11-2 combines with J gene TRBJ2-3. The germline CDR1 and CDR2 sequences are SGHAT and FQNNGV. The CDR3 is 15 amino acids. The CDR3 sequence is CASSLNRPSTDTQYF.

The V call is TRBV4-2, the J call TRBJ2-1; TCRdb designates TRBD2, a call that cannot be tested without DNA. CDR1 and CDR2 from the germline V gene are LGHNA and YNFKEQ. The CDR3 consists of 16 residues. This CDR3 is CASSLSLAGGFNEQFF.

The chain combines TRBV6-5 with TRBJ2-4; the TCRdb call, TRBD1, lacks DNA for checking. CDR1 MNHEY and CDR2 SVGAGI come from the germline V gene. This CDR3 is built from 12 residues. This chain's CDR3 is CASSWDRVIQYF.

The chain carries TRBV19 and TRBJ2-1. This CDR3 is built from 16 residues. The germline gives CDR1 LNHDA, CDR2 SQIVND (reference sequence). CDR3 in amino acids: CASSSWTASSYNEQFF.

V gene TRBV29-1 combines with J gene TRBJ1-1. This CDR3 is 12 amino acids long. Germline V gene sequence: CDR1 SQVTM, CDR2 ANQGSEA. CDR3 sequence reads: CSVENTDTEAFF.

The chain combines TRBV5-6 with TRBJ2-2; TCRdb picks TRBD2, but there is no DNA to check that call. This CDR3 is 16 amino acids long. CDR1 and CDR2 (germline): SGHDT, YYEEEE. CDR3 residues: CASSLWKRLTTGELFF.

The chain carries TRBV12-3 or TRBV12-4 and TRBJ1-1. The CDR3 loop spans 13 amino acids. This chain's CDR3 is CASSLAGFAEAFF.

Its frequency marks this clonotype as medium-sized (0.01 to 0.1%). The rearrangement joins TRBV20-1 to TRBJ2-1; TCRdb indicates TRBD2, and absent DNA this call remains unverified. Germline values: CDR1 DFQATT, CDR2 SNEGSKA (reference sequence). The CDR3 consists of 16 residues. The CDR3 sequence: CSARGPFGLAVNEQFF.

V is TRBV7-6 and J is TRBJ2-1. Germline CDR1 SGHVS, CDR2 FNYEAQ. There are 13 residues in the CDR3. The CDR3 is CASSPNTINEQFF.

The chain uses TRBV7-2 and TRBJ2-2; TCRdb's D gene call, TRBD1, goes unchecked for lack of DNA. Germline assignment: CDR1 SGHTA and CDR2 FQGNSA. CDR3 length equals 13 residues. CDR3 protein: CASSKQGPGELFF. The entire variable domain, with the rest obtained from reference TRBV7-2 and TRBJ2-2, is as follows: GAGVSQSPSNKVTEKGKDVELRCDPISGHTALYWYRQSLGQGLEFLIYFQGNSAPDKSGLPSDRFSAERTGGSVSTLTIQRTQQEDSAVYLCASSKQGPGELFFGEGSRLTVL.

The chain joins TRBV28 to TRBJ2-2; the TRBD1 assignment by TCRdb is unverifiable without DNA. The CDR3 runs 15 residues. Germline values: CDR1 MDHEN, CDR2 SYDVKM. The CDR3 loop is CASGRTGTYTGELFF.

This sequence joins TRBV27 and TRBJ1-2. The CDR3 is 13 residues long. Germline-derived CDR1 and CDR2 are MNHEY and SMNVEV (reference sequence). The CDR3 reads CASSLGLDYGYTF.

The V gene is TRBV6-1, the J gene TRBJ2-1; TCRdb calls TRBD2, which cannot be checked without DNA. Germline values: CDR1 MNHNS, CDR2 SASEGT. The CDR3 spans 16 residues. The CDR3 here is CASSERSPSSYNEQFF.

This chain links TRBV12-3 or TRBV12-4 with TRBJ1-6. There are 14 residues in the CDR3. CDR3 sequence: CASSFGRNNSPLHF.